The following is a T cell receptor (beta chain) sequence with its context. What it binds is not known. These data originate in a study of blood T cells in healthy people across ages. Looking at the study overall: T cells yielded about one barcoded beta molecule per two cells through template switching. Study-wide results and limits: Diversity figures based on one million T cells were deemed too low.

A J-beta primer mix and a sample-barcoded 5' primer were used in a second PCR of roughly 6 to 12 cycles. TCRdb redid the calling of the 5' RACE reads with MiXCR, one entry per CDR3 protein. The sample carries around 780,000 distinct CDR3 sequences, just over 55% recorded once. Isolation yielded PBMCs, at least 7 million per sample, in every case. What was sequenced was blood. The sequence was obtained from a man aged 35 to 55 in good health.

The CDR3 spells CASSKLTRSSTDTQYF. CDR3 sequence (DNA): TGTGCCAGCAGTAAATTAACCAGGTCTAGCACAGATACGCAGTATTTT. J is TRBJ2-3 and V is TRBV6-1; D remains ambiguous. The CDR3 is 16 amino acids. V lost 5 bases and J 0 bases, leaving 15 bases between the germline ends. Germline CDR1 reads MNHNS; CDR2 reads SASEGT.